This T cell receptor beta chain was recovered during a study of CXCR3-negative and CXCR3-positive naive CD8 T cells. Study context: The study obtained roughly 130 million TRB reads, about 1.5 +/- 0.3 million per library. General study findings and limits: Within a donor, both naive subsets shared TRBV-TRBJ usage, unlike memory cells. Researchers report that CXCR3-positive naive cells carry more hydrophobic TRB CDR3s than CXCR3-negative naive cells.

As to this clonotype: Its antigen is unknown.

This CDR3 region has 13 residues. In germline, CDR1 is MNHEY, CDR2 SMNVEV (reference sequence). The TRB libraries of cDNA were built by UMI-labeled 5' RACE. TCRdb reanalyzed the 5' RACE reads and collapses them to one entry per CDR3 protein, without DNA. In total, the table holds 92,000 or so distinct CDR3 sequences. The material sequenced was naive CXCR3- CD8+ T cells from blood. Subset reported: CD45RO-CCR7+CD27+CD95- naive CD8+ T cells lacking CXCR3 (TNR3-). J is TRBJ2-3 and V is TRBV27. The TCR comes from a human donor in good health. Some clones in this sample may be carry-over from other donors' samples. CDR3 in amino acids: CASRADPTDTQYF.